The clone carrying this T cell receptor beta chain was observed a few times. The antigen is not known. CDR1 and CDR2 from the germline V gene are SGHNT and YYREEE (reference sequence). The CDR3 is made up of 19 amino acids. V gave up 2 bases and J gave up 4 bases; unmatched junction bases: 12. The sample originates from a study of cytomegalovirus exposure and HLA in healthy donors. The PCR ran on 60 Vbeta and 13 Jbeta primers. Only in-frame clones appear in the TCRdb table, and some are missing; sequencing was by immunoSEQ multiplex PCR. Altogether around 160,000 clones are present, around 79% being singletons, with the ten largest covering 3%. Study-level points and caveats: The study listed 150 to 200 cytomegalovirus-associated TCR beta chains. Sequencing likely produced, as an artifact, a cluster of highly shared sequence variants.

The sequence came from a man aged 35-49 years in good health and CMV-seropositive. The sample comprised PBMCs. The chain has TRBV5-4 and TRBJ2-3, with 14 bases identical to TRBD2. CDR3 DNA sequence: TGTGCCAGCAGCTTTTTTCCCCCGGGACTAGCGGGAGTTTCAGATACGCAGTATTTT. Its translation: CASSFFPPGLAGVSDTQYF.